This is a list of T cell receptor beta chains from one sample in a study of tumor and adjacent non-tumor tissue in lung cancer. TCRdb analysed the multiplex PCR reads with MiXCR anew, one entry per CDR3 protein. The table records 100,000 or so distinct CDR3 sequences, approximately 65% of them present only once. Specimen: distant non-tumor lung tissue. The receptors derive from a man aged 25 to 40 with non-small cell lung cancer. CDR3s include the opening cysteine and the closing phenylalanine or tryptophan. A D gene is named only where the DNA matches it firmly. Clone size is given for some rows only: seen once, a few or many times, or a class if the clone is expanded.

>once|TRBV6-1|TRBJ1-1|TRBD1
CANSEGQGNTEAFF
TGTGCCAACAGTGAGGGACAGGGCAACACTGAAGCTTTCTTT
>many|TRBV6-1|TRBJ2-7|TRBD1
CASNIRGHYEQYF
TGTGCCAGCAATATCAGGGGGCACTACGAGCAGTACTTC
>-|TRBV6-5|TRBJ2-5|-
CARSYSADPETQYF
TGTGCCCGCAGTTACTCGGCAGACCCCGAGACCCAGTACTTC
>few|TRBV11-2|TRBJ2-1|-
CASNLTQGGAYEQFF
TGTGCCAGCAACCTCACCCAGGGGGGGGCTTATGAGCAGTTCTTC
>medium-sized|TRBV29-1|TRBJ1-1|TRBD1
CSVRGQGGTEAFF
TGCAGCGTCAGGGGACAGGGCGGCACTGAAGCTTTCTTT
>once|TRBV11-2|TRBJ1-6|-
CASIEGSSPLHF
TGTGCCAGCATCGAGGGCAGTTCACCCCTCCACTTT
>-|TRBV12-3/TRBV12-4|TRBJ1-1|-
CASIYTANTEAFF
TGTGCCAGCATCTACACAGCGAATACTGAAGCTTTCTTT
>-|TRBV6-5|TRBJ1-1|TRBD1
CAIGPRDRLGEAFF
TGTGCCATCGGCCCCCGGGACAGGCTTGGTGAAGCTTTCTTT
>many|TRBV11-2|TRBJ2-7|TRBD1
CASSSGQAALLTYEQYF
TGTGCCAGCAGCTCCGGACAGGCTGCGTTGTTAACCTACGAGCAGTACTTC
>-|TRBV13|TRBJ1-6|-
CASSSSSYNSPIHF
TGTGCCAGCAGCTCAAGCTCCTATAACTCACCCATCCATTTT
>many|TRBV7-9|TRBJ2-6|-
CASSLQGPGANVLTF
TGTGCCAGCAGCTTACAGGGGCCAGGGGCCAACGTCCTGACTTTC
>few|TRBV7-9|TRBJ1-1|-
CASSLGPRAGTEAFF
TGTGCCAGCAGCTTAGGGCCCAGGGCCGGCACTGAAGCTTTCTTT
>few|TRBV28|TRBJ2-1|-
CASSLGPSSYNEQFF
TGTGCCAGCAGTTTAGGGCCGAGCTCCTACAATGAGCAGTTCTTC
>medium-sized|TRBV20-1|TRBJ2-7|-
CSARDLGTEEQYF
TGCAGTGCTAGAGATTTGGGGACTGAAGAGCAGTACTTC
>-|TRBV11-2|TRBJ2-1|-
CASSLEWATKEQFF
TGTGCCAGCAGCCTAGAGTGGGCAACGAAGGAGCAGTTCTTC
>few|TRBV30|TRBJ1-3|-
CAWSSNSGNTIYF
TGTGCCTGGAGTTCTAACTCTGGAAACACCATATATTTT
>-|TRBV29-1|TRBJ2-2|-
CSVQTGANTRELFF
TGCAGCGTACAAACAGGCGCGAACACCAGGGAACTGTTTTTT
>-|TRBV12-3/TRBV12-4|TRBJ2-5|-
CANSFTGPGETQYF
TGTGCCAACAGCTTTACGGGACCGGGGGAGACCCAGTATTTC
>-|TRBV6-5|TRBJ2-3|-
CASSYSTLSTRADTQYF
TGTGCCAGCAGTTACTCGACTCTCTCGACGAGGGCAGACACGCAGTATTTT
>-|TRBV11-2|TRBJ2-5|TRBD2
CASSSTGASGETQYF
TGTGCCAGCAGCTCTACGGGGGCTAGCGGGGAGACCCAGTACTTC
>-|TRBV20-1|TRBJ2-7|-
CSARGGGADEHYF
TGCAGTGCTAGAGGGGGCGGTGCTGACGAGCACTACTTC
>-|TRBV29-1|TRBJ2-7|-
CSVEADSSYKQYF
TGCAGTGTTGAAGCTGACAGCTCCTACAAGCAGTACTTC
>-|TRBV24-1|TRBJ2-3|-
CATSDWTDTQYF
TGTGCCACCAGTGATTGGACAGATACGCAGTATTTT
>-|TRBV6-5|TRBJ2-7|-
CASSYGDKEVREQYF
TGTGCTAGCAGTTACGGAGACAAGGAGGTTCGTGAGCAGTACTTC
>-|TRBV20-1|TRBJ2-3|-
CSAPRIAGDTQYF
TGCAGTGCCCCGAGGATAGCCGGAGATACGCAATATTTT
>-|TRBV7-9|TRBJ1-1|-
CASSSPEYTEAFF
TGTGCCAGCAGCTCCCCGGAGTACACTGAAGCTTTCTTT
>-|TRBV6-5|TRBJ1-6|-
CATSEEGLWSPLHF
TGTGCCACTTCCGAGGAGGGGCTATGGTCACCCCTCCACTTT
>many|TRBV29-1|TRBJ1-5|TRBD1
CSVEGQGLNQPQHF
TGCAGCGTTGAAGGACAGGGACTCAATCAGCCCCAGCATTTT
>-|TRBV28|TRBJ2-1|TRBD1
CASSLGQGANNEQFF
TGTGCCAGCAGTTTAGGGCAGGGGGCGAACAATGAGCAATTCTTC
>-|TRBV5-4|TRBJ1-2|-
CASSLGVGDYGYTF
TGTGCCAGTAGTCTGGGAGTGGGGGACTATGGTTACACCTTC
>-|TRBV11-1|TRBJ1-3|TRBD1
CACSAQGGGNTIYF
TGTGCCTGCAGCGCACAGGGGGGCGGAAACACCATATATTTT
>many|TRBV4-1|TRBJ1-1|TRBD1
CASSGRQGKNTEAFF
TGCGCCAGCAGCGGACGACAGGGGAAGAACACTGAAGCTTTCTTT
>-|TRBV7-8|TRBJ1-1|-
CTSSLNDEAFF
TGTACCAGCAGCCTTAATGATGAAGCTTTCTTT
>-|TRBV11-2|TRBJ2-7|-
CANSTENYEQYF
TGTGCCAACAGCACGGAGAATTACGAGCAGTACTTC
>-|TRBV4-1|TRBJ2-1|-
CAGSQGHGTYNEQFF
TGCGCCGGCAGCCAAGGGCATGGGACCTACAATGAGCAGTTCTTC
>-|TRBV6-5|TRBJ2-2|-
CASSYSPPWVRGELFF
TGTGCCAGCAGTTACTCCCCCCCATGGGTGAGAGGAGAGCTGTTTTTT
>-|TRBV12-5|TRBJ2-4|-
CTRTLGVIKNIQYF
TGTACTAGGACGCTGGGGGTAATCAAAAACATCCAGTACTTC
>-|TRBV4-3|TRBJ2-1|-
CANSQDSSSYNEQFF
TGCGCCAACAGCCAAGACAGCTCCTCCTACAATGAGCAGTTCTTC
>-|TRBV14|TRBJ1-5|-
CASSQGSNSNQPQHF
TGTGCCAGCAGCCAAGGGAGTAATAGCAATCAGCCCCAGCATTTT